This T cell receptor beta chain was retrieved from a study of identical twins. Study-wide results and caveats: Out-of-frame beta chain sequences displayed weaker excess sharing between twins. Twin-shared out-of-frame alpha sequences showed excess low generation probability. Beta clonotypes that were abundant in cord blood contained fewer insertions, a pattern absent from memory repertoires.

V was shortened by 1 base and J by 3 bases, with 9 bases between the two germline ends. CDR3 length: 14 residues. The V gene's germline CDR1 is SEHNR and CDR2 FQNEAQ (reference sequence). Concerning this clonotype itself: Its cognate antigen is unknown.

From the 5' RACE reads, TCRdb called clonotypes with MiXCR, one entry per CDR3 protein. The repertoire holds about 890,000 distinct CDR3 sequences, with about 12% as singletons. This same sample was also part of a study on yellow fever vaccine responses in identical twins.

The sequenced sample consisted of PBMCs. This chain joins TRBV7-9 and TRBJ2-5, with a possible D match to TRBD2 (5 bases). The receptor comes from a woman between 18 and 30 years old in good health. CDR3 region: CASSLGGVKETQYF. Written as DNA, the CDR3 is TGTGCCAGCAGCTTAGGGGGAGTTAAAGAGACCCAGTACTTC. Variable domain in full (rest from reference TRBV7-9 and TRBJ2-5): DTGVSQNPRHKITKRGQNVTFRCDPISEHNRLYWYRQTLGQGPEFLTYFQNEAQLEKSRLLSDRFSAERPKGSFSTLEIQRTEQGDSAMYLCASSLGGVKETQYFGPGTRLLVL.